This T cell receptor (beta chain) was identified during a study of OX40 agonist ivuxolimab in advanced cancers. Study-level background: Ivuxolimab was an agonistic, fully human IgG2 monoclonal antibody directed against OX40 (CD134), a costimulatory receptor. Intravenous ivuxolimab was administered to patients every 2 weeks at six dose levels: 0.01, 0.1, 0.3, 1.5, 3 and 10 mg/kg. Among the 52 dose-escalation patients, around 20 had hepatocellular carcinoma, 15 melanoma, 9 renal cell carcinoma and 9 head and neck cancer. A male proportion of 82.7% and a mean age of 60 years, ranging from 23 to 79, were recorded for the dose-escalation cohort. Patients were allowed to have had prior anti-PD-1, anti-PD-L1 or anti-CTLA-4 therapy, and approximately 37% of the dose-escalation patients had been treated with checkpoint inhibitors. Partial responses were achieved by three dose-escalation patients, of whom one had hepatocellular carcinoma and two had cutaneous melanoma. The point of sequencing TCRbeta in the periphery was to test whether ivuxolimab changed TCR sequence diversity and drove clonal T-cell expansion. The paper covers the monotherapy dose-escalation part of the phase I ivuxolimab trial, which included N ≈ 52 patients. Overall study outcomes, separate from this receptor: Low levels of normalized T-cell clonal expansion were also seen in some patients who did not respond. The antigen specificity of the clonally expanded peripheral T cells was not determined. On average, CD8+ T cells showed more expanded clones than CD4+ T cells after ivuxolimab. At doses of 0.1 to 3.0 mg/kg, clonal expansion of both CD4+ and CD8+ blood T cells was observed from baseline to week 6. Partial responders in the 0.1-3.0 mg/kg groups had among the lowest normalized peripheral clonal expansion, especially among CD8+ T cells.

To sequence the TCRbeta CDR3 region, genomic DNA was isolated from the sorted cells. The immunoSEQ Assay was used to sequence the TCRbeta CDR3 regions. The table comes from immuneACCESS by way of TCRdb, which keeps in-frame sequences with V and J called. Part of the clones is missing from these tables; in studies checked, under half for an unresolved V gene and the rest for unknown reasons. This sample holds 43,000 or so clones; approximately 86% were observed only once. The ten largest clones capture approximately 10% of the sample. Patients with autoimmune disease history or receiving systemic immunosuppression were excluded from the trial. In every dose cohort, peripheral blood was drawn for TCR sequencing at baseline, cycle 4 day 1, and cycle 7 day 1. The samples were drawn from a first-in-human, open-label, multicenter phase I dose-escalation trial of ivuxolimab. Adults with locally advanced or metastatic melanoma, renal cell, hepatocellular, or head and neck squamous cell carcinoma were enrolled in the trial. Before TCR sequencing, CD4+ T cells and CD8+ T cells were sorted from peripheral blood as separate populations.

About this clone itself: What antigen it recognizes has not been identified. No base quality information exists; no much larger clone differs at one position.

The CDR1 and CDR2 encoded by the germline V gene are SGHAT and FQNNGV. V is trimmed back by 4 bases and J by 6 bases, and the junction contains 9 bases that no gene match accounts for. From the cysteine through the phenylalanine, the CDR3 covers 14 amino acids. Of the read, only the CDR3 DNA is kept; its 42 bases are in frame from base 1. This TCR was sampled from an adult with an advanced solid tumor such as melanoma, head and neck, liver or kidney cancer. The chain uses TRBV11-2 and TRBJ2-7, and 7 junction bases match TRBD1. The source material was CD4+ or CD8+ T cells sorted from blood, sampled in a trial of the OX40 agonist ivuxolimab. The bases read TGTGCCAGCAGCTCCCCGTGGACAGGAACCGAGCAGTACTTC. It specifies CASSSPWTGTEQYF.